These 17 T cell receptor beta chains share one sample of origin, sequenced in a study of cytomegalovirus exposure and HLA in healthy donors. With 60 Vbeta and 13 Jbeta primers, the PCR was carried out. Sequencing was performed with immunoSEQ multiplex PCR; in TCRdb, only in-frame clones are kept and a portion is missing. The sample includes about 140,000 clones, approximately 80% seen only once; the top ten take around 2.5%. The sequencing input was PBMCs. These receptors were obtained from a man aged 45 to 65 in good health and CMV-seronegative.

This clone was found once. The CDR3 DNA is TGCGCCAGCAGCTATCAGGGGGTCAACACCGGGGAGCTGTTTTTT. This codes for CASSYQGVNTGELFF. V usage is TRBV5-1 and J usage is TRBJ2-2, with 7 positions matching TRBD1. Germline CDR1 reads SGHRS; CDR2 reads YFSETQ. Trimming cost V 3 bases and J 2 bases; bases outside gene matches: 4. This CDR3 has 15 residues.

Notes on this clone: The identical CDR3 is also encoded by other nucleotide sequences in the sample. V is TRBV18 and J is TRBJ1-1, with D unresolved. The germline V gene has CDR1 KGHSH and CDR2 LQKENI. This CDR3 region has 14 residues. Trimming took 0 bases from V and 1 from J, leaving 6 bases between them. This chain's CDR3 is CASSPPSQNTEAFF. The CDR3 DNA sequence: TGTGCCAGCTCACCACCGTCACAGAACACTGAAGCTTTCTTT.

The V gene is TRBV10-3, the J gene TRBJ2-1; 7 bases map to TRBD1. The length of the CDR3 is 12 residues. V was clipped by 8 bases and J by 10 bases; unmatched bases: 8. CDR1 is ENHRY and CDR2 is SYGVKD in the germline V gene. CDR3 amino acids: CAIARQGREQFF. CDR3 nucleotides: TGTGCCATCGCGAGACAGGGTCGCGAGCAGTTCTTC.

This sequence joins TRBV6-5 and TRBJ2-7; D might be TRBD1 (5 bases). CDR3 length: 12 amino acids. V gave up 7 bases and J gave up 4 bases, with 11 bases separating them. The germline gives CDR1 MNHEY, CDR2 SVGAGI. DNA for the CDR3: TGTGCCAGCAAAGGGGCGGCTTACGAGCAGTACTTC. As protein: CASKGAAYEQYF.

This clone was recorded once. This rearrangement joins TRBV28 to TRBJ1-2, with 12 bases that match TRBD1. The V gene's germline CDR1 is MDHEN and CDR2 SYDVKM. The CDR3 has 16 amino acids. J was trimmed by 0 bases and V by 6 bases; bases with no gene match: 5. CDR3 in DNA: TGTGCCAGCAGACGGGACAGGGGGCTTGCTAACTATGGCTACACCTTC. Residues: CASRRDRGLANYGYTF.

The chain joins TRBV27 to TRBJ2-3; TRBD1 matches at 7 bases. The trim removed 5 bases at V and 4 bases at J, leaving 15 bases unmatched. The CDR3 runs to 17 residues. Germline assignment: CDR1 MNHEY and CDR2 SMNVEV (reference sequence). This CDR3 reads CASSGTGARMGPDTQYF. The CDR3 region has the DNA TGTGCCAGCAGTGGTACAGGGGCTCGCATGGGCCCAGATACGCAGTATTTT.

The chain couples TRBV5-6 to TRBJ1-4; the D gene is possibly TRBD1 (6 bases). This CDR3 has 15 residues. Trimming left V 1 base short and J 7 bases short, with 14 bases between. Looked up from germline, CDR1 is SGHDT and CDR2 is YYEEEE. In DNA, the CDR3 is TGTGCCAGCAGCTTGATGGGGACACCATCTGAAAAACTGTTTTTT. Amino acids: CASSLMGTPSEKLFF. Based on the CDR3 plus reference TRBV5-6 and TRBJ1-4, the full variable domain is DAGVTQSPTHLIKTRGQQVTLRCSPKSGHDTVSWYQQALGQGPQFIFQYYEEEERQRGNFPDRFSGHQFPNYSSELNVNALLLGDSALYLCASSLMGTPSEKLFFGSGTQLSVL.

The CDR3 here is CASSFLGSSVAETQYF. DNA for the CDR3: TGTGCCAGTAGTTTTTTGGGTAGCTCAGTCGCCGAGACCCAGTACTTC. The chain employs TRBV19 and TRBJ2-5, with D unresolved. The CDR3 runs 16 residues. The V end lost 5 bases, the J end lost 5 bases, and 21 bases lay between the germline ends. The germline V gene has CDR1 LNHDA and CDR2 SQIVND (reference sequence).

This clone occurred once. The chain has TRBV7-2 and TRBJ1-5; TRBD1 agrees at 7 bases. V shed 1 base, J shed 7 bases, and the junction held 7 bases outside the gene matches. The length of the CDR3 is 15 residues. In germline, CDR1 is SGHTA, CDR2 FQGNSA. The CDR3 here is CASSLVEGAGQPQHF. The CDR3 DNA follows: TGTGCCAGCAGCTTAGTCGAGGGGGCAGGGCAGCCCCAGCATTTT.

V usage is TRBV6-1 and J usage is TRBJ2-7; possibly TRBD1 for D (7 bases). The V gene's germline CDR1 is MNHNS and CDR2 SASEGT. V dropped 5 bases and J dropped 5 bases, with 19 bases sitting between them. This CDR3 comprises 15 residues. The DNA of the CDR3 is TGTGCCAGCAGTCTTGAGTGGGCCAGGGGGGACGAGCAGTACTTC. It translates to CASSLEWARGDEQYF.

The chain recombines TRBV15 with TRBJ1-2; a weak D match, TRBD1 (6 bases). This CDR3 region has 16 residues. The V gene's germline CDR1 is LNHNV and CDR2 YYDKDF (reference sequence). Trimming removed 3 bases at V and 7 bases at J, with 21 bases between. CDR3 coding DNA: TGTGCCACCAGCAGGGGAGGGACATCCGATGTTCGTGGCTACACCTTC. Protein product: CATSRGGTSDVRGYTF.

The CDR3: CASTKGGARETQYF. CDR3 DNA sequence: TGTGCCAGTACCAAAGGCGGGGCCCGGGAGACCCAGTACTTC. The rearrangement joins TRBV19 to TRBJ2-5; perhaps TRBD2 as D (6 bases). The CDR3 spans 14 residues. The V end was cut by 7 bases, the J end by 5 bases, with 17 bases between. CDR1 is LNHDA, CDR2 SQIVND, per germline (reference sequence).

The rearrangement links TRBV5-1 to TRBJ2-1; a possible D gene is TRBD2 (7 bases). CDR1 is SGHRS, CDR2 YFSETQ, per germline. CDR3 length: 15 amino acids. Between the trimmed V and J ends, which lost 1 base and 6 bases, there was a span of 14 bases. Here the CDR3 DNA reads TGCGCCAGCAGCTTGACCCAGGGGAGGGCCAATGAGCAGTTCTTC. It encodes CASSLTQGRANEQFF.

The rearrangement joins TRBV30 to TRBJ1-3, with 11 bases lining up with TRBD1. The CDR3 runs 14 residues. Trimming took 5 bases from V and 0 from J; bases not matched to a gene: 0. CDR1 and CDR2 (germline): GTSNPN, SVGIG (reference sequence). The CDR3 loop reads CAWGTGGSGNTIYF. The CDR3 DNA reads TGTGCCTGGGGGACAGGGGGCTCTGGAAACACCATATATTTT.

The gene calls are TRBV5-4 and TRBJ1-2; unclear D gene. There are 14 residues in the CDR3. Trimming pared 0 bases from V and 2 bases from J, leaving 8 bases between. Germline V gives CDR1 SGHNT, CDR2 YYREEE (reference sequence). CDR3 DNA: TGTGCCAGCAGCTTGGGAGTGGTAAACTATGGCTACACCTTC. Translation: CASSLGVVNYGYTF.

The chain employs TRBV4-1 and TRBJ1-5; TRBD1 is a possible D gene (6 bases). CDR1 and CDR2 (germline): MGHRA, YSYEKL. The CDR3 runs to 16 residues. V dropped 0 bases and J dropped 0 bases, with 9 bases sitting between them. CDR3 sequence reads: CASSQEGGRSNQPQHF. CDR3 DNA sequence: TGCGCCAGCAGCCAAGAAGGGGGTCGTAGCAATCAGCCCCAGCATTTT.

This chain links TRBV15 with TRBJ1-4; maybe TRBD1 (5 bases). The CDR3 totals 13 residues. Germline assignment: CDR1 LNHNV and CDR2 YYDKDF (reference sequence). Deletions cut 8 bases from V and 8 bases from J, with 15 bases between. The CDR3 coding sequence is TGTGCCACCCGTCTTACAGGTCGGGAAAAACTGTTTTTT. Its protein is CATRLTGREKLFF.